This T cell receptor (beta chain) was sequenced during a study of cytotoxic CD8 clonotypes in ibrutinib-treated CLL. Around 2.1 micrograms of genomic DNA from cryopreserved PBMCs went into TCR beta libraries. Investigators sought sequencing depths of between 1 in 200,000 and 1 in 1 million T cells. Profiled with immunoSEQ multiplex PCR; TCRdb holds only in-frame clones, not every one. Seen here are approximately 340,000 clones, roughly 67% observed once, and the top ten hold about 5.9%. About this clone itself: Its antigen is not known.

Notes on the study in general: The study found baseline clonality above age-matched healthy donors, tracking circulating CD8+ T-cell counts. The study found public clonotypes uncommon, contracting or stable on treatment.

This CDR3 contains 14 residues. The ends were cut back, 5 bases at V and 0 bases at J, with 10 bases in the middle. From germline, CDR1 is SGHAT and CDR2 FQNNGV. V is TRBV11-2 and J is TRBJ1-1; no definite D call. This TCR derives from a human donor with chronic lymphocytic leukemia. The material was PBMCs, obtained after 36 months of ibrutinib treatment. CDR3 DNA: TGTGCCAGCAGCCCTGGCCTTATGAACACTGAAGCTTTCTTT. Its translation is CASSPGLMNTEAFF.